This T cell receptor beta chain was observed in a study of cytotoxic CD8 clonotypes in ibrutinib-treated CLL. Study-level background: The average sample held approximately 260,000 productive templates and almost 95,000 productive rearrangements. Broader study findings: In comparison with age-matched healthy donors, baseline clonality was higher and tracked circulating CD8+ T-cell counts. Samples from sustained-remission and progressing patients were taken at different times. Upon ibrutinib response clonality rose, and upon progression it fell back toward baseline.

A word on this clone: Antigen specificity is unknown.

V lost 10 bases and J 5 bases, leaving 18 bases between the germline ends. Germline CDR1 reads ENHRY; CDR2 reads SYGVKD. This CDR3 has 13 residues. Assay: immunoSEQ multiplex PCR; the TCRdb copy retains only in-frame clones and omits some. The sample holds around 160,000 clones; 81% are singletons and the top ten take roughly 2%. The sequence came from a human donor with chronic lymphocytic leukemia. The genes are TRBV10-3 and TRBJ2-7; possible D gene TRBD1, 6 bases. The starting material was PBMCs, obtained after 12 months of ibrutinib treatment. The CDR3 reads CATARAGDHEQYF. The CDR3 DNA reads as TGTGCCACCGCCCGGGCAGGGGACCACGAGCAGTACTTC.